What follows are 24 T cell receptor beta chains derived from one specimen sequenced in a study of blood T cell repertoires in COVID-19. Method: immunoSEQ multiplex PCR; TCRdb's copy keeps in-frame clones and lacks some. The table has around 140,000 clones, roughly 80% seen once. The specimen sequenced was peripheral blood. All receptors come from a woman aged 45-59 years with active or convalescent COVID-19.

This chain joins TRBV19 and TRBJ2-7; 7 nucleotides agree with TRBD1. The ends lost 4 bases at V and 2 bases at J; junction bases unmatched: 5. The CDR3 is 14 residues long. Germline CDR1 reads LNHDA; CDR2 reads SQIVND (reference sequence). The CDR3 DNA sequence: TGTGCCAGTAGTAATAGACAGGGTACCTACGAGCAGTACTTC. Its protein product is CASSNRQGTYEQYF.

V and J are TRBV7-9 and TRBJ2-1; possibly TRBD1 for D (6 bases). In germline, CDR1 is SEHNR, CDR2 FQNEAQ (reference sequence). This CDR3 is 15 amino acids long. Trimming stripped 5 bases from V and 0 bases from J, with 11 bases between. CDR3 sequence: CASSATGSSYNEQFF. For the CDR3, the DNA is TGTGCCAGCAGCGCAACAGGGAGCTCCTACAATGAGCAGTTCTTC.

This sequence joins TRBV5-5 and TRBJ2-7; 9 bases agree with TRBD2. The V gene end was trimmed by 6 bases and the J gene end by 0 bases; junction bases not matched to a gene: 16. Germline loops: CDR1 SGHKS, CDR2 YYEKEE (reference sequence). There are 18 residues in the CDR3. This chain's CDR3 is CASTGGLAGSLASYEQYF. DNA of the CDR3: TGTGCCAGCACCGGGGGGCTAGCGGGGAGTCTGGCCTCCTACGAGCAGTACTTC.

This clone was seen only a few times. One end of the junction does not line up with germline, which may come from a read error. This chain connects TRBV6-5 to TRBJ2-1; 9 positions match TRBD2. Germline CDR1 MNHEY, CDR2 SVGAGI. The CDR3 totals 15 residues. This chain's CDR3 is CASSDSSGAYNEQFF. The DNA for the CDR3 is TGTGCCAGCAGTGACTCTAGCGGGGCGTACAATGAGCAGTTCTTC.

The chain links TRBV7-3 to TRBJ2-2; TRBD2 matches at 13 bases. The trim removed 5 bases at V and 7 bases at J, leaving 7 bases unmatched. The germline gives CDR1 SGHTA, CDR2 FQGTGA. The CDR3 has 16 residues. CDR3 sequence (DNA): TGTGCCAGCAGCCAACTAGCGGGAGGGCCGGTCGGGGAGCTGTTTTTT. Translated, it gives CASSQLAGGPVGELFF.

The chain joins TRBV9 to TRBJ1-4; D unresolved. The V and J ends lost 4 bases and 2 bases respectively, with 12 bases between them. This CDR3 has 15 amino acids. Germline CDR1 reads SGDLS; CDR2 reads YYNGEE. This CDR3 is CASSPYDGTNEKLFF. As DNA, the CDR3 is TGTGCCAGCAGCCCCTATGACGGGACTAATGAAAAACTGTTTTTT. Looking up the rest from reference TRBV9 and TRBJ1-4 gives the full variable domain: DSGVTQTPKHLITATGQRVTLRCSPRSGDLSVYWYQQSLDQGLQFLIQYYNGEERAKGNILERFSAQQFPDLHSELNLSSLELGDSALYFCASSPYDGTNEKLFFGSGTQLSVL.

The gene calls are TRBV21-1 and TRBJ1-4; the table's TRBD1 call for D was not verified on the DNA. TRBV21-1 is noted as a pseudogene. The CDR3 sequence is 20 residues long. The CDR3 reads CASSTPHNGDRNGADEKLFF. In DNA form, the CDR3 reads TGTGCCAGCAGCACCCCCCACAATGGGGACAGGAATGGTGCGGATGAAAAACTGTTTTTT.

This CDR3 is CASSHGQGAETQYF. In DNA, the CDR3 is TGTGCCAGCAGTCACGGACAGGGGGCGGAGACCCAGTACTTC. The rearrangement links TRBV11-2 to TRBJ2-5; 11 positions agree with TRBD1. The CDR3 is 14 amino acids. After removal of 6 bases from V and 5 bases from J, the junction contained 5 bases not matched to a gene. Germline V CDR1 and CDR2: SGHAT, FQNNGV.

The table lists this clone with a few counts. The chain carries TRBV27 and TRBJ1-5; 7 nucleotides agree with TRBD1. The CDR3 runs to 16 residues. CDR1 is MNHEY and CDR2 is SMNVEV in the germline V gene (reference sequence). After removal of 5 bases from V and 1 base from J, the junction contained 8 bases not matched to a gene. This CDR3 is CASSPGQRASNQPQHF. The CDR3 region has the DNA TGTGCCAGCAGTCCGGGACAGAGGGCCAGCAATCAGCCCCAGCATTTT.

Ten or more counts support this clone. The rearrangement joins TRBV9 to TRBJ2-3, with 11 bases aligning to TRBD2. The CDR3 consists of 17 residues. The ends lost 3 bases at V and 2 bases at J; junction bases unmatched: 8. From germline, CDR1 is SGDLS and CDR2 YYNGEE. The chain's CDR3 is CASSARLAGSPTDTQYF. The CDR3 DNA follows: TGTGCCAGCAGCGCCCGACTAGCGGGGTCACCCACAGATACGCAGTATTTT.

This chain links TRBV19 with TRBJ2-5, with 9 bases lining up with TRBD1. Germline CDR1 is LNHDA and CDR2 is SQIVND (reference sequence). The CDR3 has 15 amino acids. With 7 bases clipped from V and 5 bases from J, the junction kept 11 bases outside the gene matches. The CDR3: CASTPRTGVGETQYF. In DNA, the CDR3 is TGTGCCAGTACTCCTCGGACAGGGGTAGGGGAGACCCAGTACTTC.

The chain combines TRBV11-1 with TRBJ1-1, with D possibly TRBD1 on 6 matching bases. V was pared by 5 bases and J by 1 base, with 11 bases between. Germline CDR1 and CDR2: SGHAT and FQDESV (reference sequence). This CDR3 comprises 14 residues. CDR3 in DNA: TGTGCCAGCAGCCCGGACAGATCGAACACTGAAGCTTTCTTT. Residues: CASSPDRSNTEAFF.

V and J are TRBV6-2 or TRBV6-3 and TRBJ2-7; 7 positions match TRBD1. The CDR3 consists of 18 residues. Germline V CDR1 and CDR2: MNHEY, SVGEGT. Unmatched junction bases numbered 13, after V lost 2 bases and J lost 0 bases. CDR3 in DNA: TGTGCCAGCAGTTACCTACCCGGGACAGATTTGAGCTCCTACGAGCAGTACTTC. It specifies CASSYLPGTDLSSYEQYF.

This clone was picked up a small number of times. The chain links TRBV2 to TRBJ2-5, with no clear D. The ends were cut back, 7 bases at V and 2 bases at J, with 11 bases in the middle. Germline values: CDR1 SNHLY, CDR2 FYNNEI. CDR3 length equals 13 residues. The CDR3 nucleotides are TGTGCCAGCAAAAAACAGCTTCAAGAGACCCAGTACTTC. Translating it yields CASKKQLQETQYF.

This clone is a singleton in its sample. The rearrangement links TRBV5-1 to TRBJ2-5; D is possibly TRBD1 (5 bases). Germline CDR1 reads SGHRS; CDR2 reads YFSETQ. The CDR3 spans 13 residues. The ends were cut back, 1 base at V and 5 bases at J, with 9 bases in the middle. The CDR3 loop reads CASSLSAGETQYF. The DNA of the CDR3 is TGCGCCAGCAGCTTGAGTGCAGGGGAGACCCAGTACTTC.

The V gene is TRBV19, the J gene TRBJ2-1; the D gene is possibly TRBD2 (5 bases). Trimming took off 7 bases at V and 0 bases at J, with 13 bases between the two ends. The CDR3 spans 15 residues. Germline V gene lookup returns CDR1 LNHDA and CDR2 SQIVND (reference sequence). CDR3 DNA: TGTGCCAGTACCCCCAGCGGTAGCTCCTACAATGAGCAGTTCTTC. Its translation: CASTPSGSSYNEQFF.

The CDR3 sequence: CAWRVSGGAWFF. The CDR3 DNA reads as TGTGCCTGGAGGGTTAGCGGGGGGGCTTGGTTCTTC. The V and J genes are TRBV30 and TRBJ2-1; 11 nucleotides agree with TRBD2. The CDR3 totals 12 residues. V dropped 3 bases and J dropped 15; count of bases not matched to a gene: 7. Germline CDR1 reads GTSNPN; CDR2 reads SVGIG (reference sequence).

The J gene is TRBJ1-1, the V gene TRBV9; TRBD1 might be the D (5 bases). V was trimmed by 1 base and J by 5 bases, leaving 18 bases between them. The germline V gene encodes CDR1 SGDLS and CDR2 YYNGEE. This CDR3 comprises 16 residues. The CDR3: CASSVMESGVGTEAFF. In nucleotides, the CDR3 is TGTGCCAGCAGCGTAATGGAATCGGGGGTTGGGACTGAAGCTTTCTTT. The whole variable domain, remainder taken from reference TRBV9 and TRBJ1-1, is DSGVTQTPKHLITATGQRVTLRCSPRSGDLSVYWYQQSLDQGLQFLIQYYNGEERAKGNILERFSAQQFPDLHSELNLSSLELGDSALYFCASSVMESGVGTEAFFGQGTRLTVV.

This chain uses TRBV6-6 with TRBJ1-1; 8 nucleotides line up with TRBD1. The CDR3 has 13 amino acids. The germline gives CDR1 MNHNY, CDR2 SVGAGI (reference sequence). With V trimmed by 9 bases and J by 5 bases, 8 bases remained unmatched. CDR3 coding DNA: TGTGCCAGTACGGACAGGGAGCAGACTGAAGCTTTCTTT. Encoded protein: CASTDREQTEAFF.

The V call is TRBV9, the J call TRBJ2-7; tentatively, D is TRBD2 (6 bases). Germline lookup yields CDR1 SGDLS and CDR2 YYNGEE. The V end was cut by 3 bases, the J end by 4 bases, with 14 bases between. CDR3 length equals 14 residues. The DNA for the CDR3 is TGTGCCAGCAGCGGCGGGACGGACCCATACGAGCAGTACTTC. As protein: CASSGGTDPYEQYF.

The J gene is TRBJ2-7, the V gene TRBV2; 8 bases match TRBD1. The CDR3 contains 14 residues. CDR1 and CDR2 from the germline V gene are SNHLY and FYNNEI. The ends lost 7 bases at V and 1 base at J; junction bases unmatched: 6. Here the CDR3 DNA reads TGTGCCAGCATCATAGACAGGGGATCCTACGAGCAGTACTTC. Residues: CASIIDRGSYEQYF.

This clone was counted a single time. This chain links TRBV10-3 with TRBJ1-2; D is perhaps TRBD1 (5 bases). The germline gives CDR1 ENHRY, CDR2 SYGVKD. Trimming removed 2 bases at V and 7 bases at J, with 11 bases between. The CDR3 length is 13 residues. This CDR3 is CAISERGSAGYTF. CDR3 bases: TGTGCCATCAGTGAGCGGGGGTCGGCTGGCTACACCTTC.

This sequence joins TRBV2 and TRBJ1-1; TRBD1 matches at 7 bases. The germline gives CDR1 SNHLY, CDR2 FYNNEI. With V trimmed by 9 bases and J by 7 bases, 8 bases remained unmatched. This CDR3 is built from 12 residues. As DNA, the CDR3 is TGTGCCAGTTCAGGGACAGCAAATGAAGCTTTCTTT. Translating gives CASSGTANEAFF.

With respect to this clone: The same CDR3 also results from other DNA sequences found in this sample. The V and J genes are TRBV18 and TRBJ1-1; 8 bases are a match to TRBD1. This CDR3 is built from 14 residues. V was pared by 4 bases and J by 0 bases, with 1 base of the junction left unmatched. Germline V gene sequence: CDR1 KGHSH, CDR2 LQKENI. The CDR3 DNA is TGTGCCAGCTCACGGGACAGGCTGAACACTGAAGCTTTCTTT. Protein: CASSRDRLNTEAFF.